This TCR beta chain was sequenced during a study of blood T cell repertoires in COVID-19. Background on the study: Researchers got acute and convalescent COVID-19 samples from the United States, Italy and Spain.

Assay used: immunoSEQ multiplex PCR; TCRdb lists only in-frame clones, some missing. Of about 220,000 clones listed, approximately 80% were seen once; the top ten hold roughly 13%. This CDR3 contains 14 residues. V was pared by 6 bases and J by 4 bases, with 15 bases between. Germline CDR1 reads MNHNY; CDR2 reads SVGAGI (reference sequence). Sequenced input: peripheral blood. The rearrangement joins TRBV6-6 to TRBJ1-1; D is unclear. The origin of this receptor is a human donor in a cohort sampled during active COVID-19. The CDR3 reads CASRTDSSGTEAFF. As DNA, the CDR3 is TGTGCCAGCAGAACCGACTCCTCGGGCACTGAAGCTTTCTTT.